The 32 T cell receptor beta chains reported below all come from one sample, sequenced in a study of blood T cell repertoires in COVID-19. Here immunoSEQ multiplex PCR was the method, and the copy in TCRdb shows in-frame clones only, minus some. The sample yields approximately 160,000 clones, 90% to 95% seen once. Sequences were obtained from peripheral blood. Source of these receptors: a man aged 50 to 60 with acute or convalescent COVID-19.

The genes are TRBV30 and TRBJ2-1; TRBD2 is a possible D gene (5 bases). V lost 1 base and J 9 bases, leaving 7 bases between the germline ends. The CDR3 extends over 11 amino acids. Germline V gene sequence: CDR1 GTSNPN, CDR2 SVGIG (reference sequence). CDR3 sequence: CAWSGEREQFF. The CDR3 DNA reads TGTGCCTGGAGTGGGGAGCGTGAGCAGTTCTTC.

This clone was seen only once. CDR3 region: CASSGAGAFNNEQFF. The CDR3 DNA reads TGTGCCAGCAGCGGCGCGGGAGCCTTCAACAATGAGCAGTTCTTC. The chain couples TRBV11-2 to TRBJ2-1, with 7 bases aligning to TRBD2. In germline, CDR1 is SGHAT, CDR2 FQNNGV. With 5 bases clipped from V and 5 bases from J, the junction kept 9 bases outside the gene matches. The CDR3 runs 15 residues. Full variable domain (remainder filled in from reference TRBV11-2 and TRBJ2-1): EAGVAQSPRYKIIEKRQSVAFWCNPISGHATLYWYQQILGQGPKLLIQFQNNGVVDDSQLPKDRFSAERLKGVDSTLKIQPAKLEDSAVYLCASSGAGAFNNEQFFGPGTRLTVL.

The CDR3 region is CASSLQDTGELFF. The CDR3 bases are TGTGCCAGCAGTTTGCAGGACACCGGGGAGCTGTTTTTT. The chain links TRBV27 to TRBJ2-2; unclear D gene. The CDR3 loop spans 13 amino acids. Germline V gene lookup returns CDR1 MNHEY and CDR2 SMNVEV (reference sequence). The V end lost 3 bases, the J end lost 3 bases, and 5 bases lay between the germline ends.

The rearrangement links TRBV4-2 to TRBJ2-6; 7 bases are a match to TRBD2. The J segment lost 2 bases and the V segment lost 0 bases, leaving 4 bases of the junction unmatched. CDR3 length: 17 residues. Germline assignment: CDR1 LGHNA and CDR2 YNFKEQ. Written as DNA, the CDR3 is TGTGCCAGCAGCCAAGATAGGGCGGGGGCTGGGGCCAACGTCCTGACTTTC. It is translated as CASSQDRAGAGANVLTF.

The chain combines TRBV28 with TRBJ1-4; 9 bases line up with TRBD1. Germline V gene data show CDR1 as MDHEN and CDR2 as SYDVKM. Trimming at V came to 1 base and at J to 5 bases, leaving 2 bases not matched to a gene. The length of the CDR3 is 15 residues. The CDR3 spells CASSLYGTGNEKLFF. The CDR3 DNA sequence: TGTGCCAGCAGTTTATATGGGACAGGGAATGAAAAACTGTTTTTT. Looking up the rest from reference TRBV28 and TRBJ1-4 gives the full variable domain: DVKVTQSSRYLVKRTGEKVFLECVQDMDHENMFWYRQDPGLGLRLIYFSYDVKMKEKGDIPEGYSVSREKKERFSLILESASTNQTSMYLCASSLYGTGNEKLFFGSGTQLSVL.

V and J are TRBV6-1 and TRBJ2-2; weak D call: TRBD1 (6 bases). The V gene's germline CDR1 is MNHNS and CDR2 SASEGT. V shed 2 bases and J shed 5 bases, with 9 bases lying between them. CDR3 length: 14 residues. The CDR3, as DNA: TGTGCCAGCAGTGAAACAGGGATTACCGGGGAGCTGTTTTTT. Residues: CASSETGITGELFF.

V and J are TRBV11-2 and TRBJ2-3; D possibly corresponds to TRBD1 (6 bases). The CDR3 loop spans 15 amino acids. Deletions cut 2 bases from V and 1 base from J, with 10 bases between. Per the germline V gene, CDR1 is SGHAT and CDR2 is FQNNGV. This CDR3 is CASSLYKGGTDTQYF. CDR3 nucleotide sequence: TGTGCCAGCAGCTTATATAAGGGGGGCACAGATACGCAGTATTTT.

The rearrangement uses TRBV6-5 and TRBJ2-1, with D unresolved. Germline assignment: CDR1 MNHEY and CDR2 SVGAGI. This CDR3 is 12 amino acids long. Between the trimmed V and J ends, which lost 6 bases and 2 bases, there was a span of 5 bases. Written as DNA, the CDR3 is TGTGCCAGCAGGGCACCCTACAATGAGCAGTTCTTC. It yields the protein CASRAPYNEQFF.

The rearrangement uses TRBV4-3 and TRBJ2-5, with TRBD1 identical over 7 bases. This CDR3 is built from 15 residues. Germline assignment: CDR1 LGHNA and CDR2 YSLEER. Germline trimming cut 4 bases from V and 0 bases from J; bases unmatched to any gene: 5. The CDR3 DNA sequence: TGCGCCAGCAGCCCGGGGACAGCCGACCAAGAGACCCAGTACTTC. This translates into CASSPGTADQETQYF.

The rearrangement joins TRBV5-1 to TRBJ1-1; D gene ambiguous. The germline gives CDR1 SGHRS, CDR2 YFSETQ. Trimming cost V 0 bases and J 6 bases, with 15 bases left between them. The CDR3 has 15 residues. The CDR3 coding sequence is TGCGCCAGCAGCTTGGCCGGGCTGGGAGGCGCTGAAGCTTTCTTT. Translated, it gives CASSLAGLGGAEAFF. The full variable domain, in which reference TRBV5-1 and TRBJ1-1 provide the parts outside the CDR3, is KAGVTQTPRYLIKTRGQQVTLSCSPISGHRSVSWYQQTPGQGLQFLFEYFSETQRNKGNFPGRFSGRQFSNSRSEMNVSTLELGDSALYLCASSLAGLGGAEAFFGQGTRLTVV.

This chain links TRBV27 with TRBJ2-3; 7 bases agree with TRBD1. The CDR3 sequence is 15 residues long. V dropped 1 base and J dropped 3; count of bases not matched to a gene: 4. From germline, CDR1 is MNHEY and CDR2 SMNVEV (reference sequence). The CDR3 loop reads CASSLYGQATDTQYF. The CDR3 bases are TGTGCCAGCAGTTTATACGGACAGGCGACAGATACGCAGTATTTT.

V gene TRBV4-2 combines with J gene TRBJ2-5; 8 positions agree with TRBD1. The CDR3 runs to 15 residues. The V segment lost 3 bases and the J segment 5 bases; nucleotides outside the gene matches: 8. The germline CDR1 and CDR2 sequences are LGHNA and YNFKEQ. CDR3 sequence reads: CASSQPDRDSETQYF. As DNA, the CDR3 is TGTGCCAGCAGCCAGCCGGACAGGGATTCGGAGACCCAGTACTTC.

The V call is TRBV28, the J call TRBJ1-3; 7 nucleotides line up with TRBD1. The germline V gene encodes CDR1 MDHEN and CDR2 SYDVKM. The V and J ends lost 6 bases and 3 bases, in that order; junction bases with no gene match: 2. This CDR3 comprises 13 residues. The CDR3 loop reads CASRQGNGNTIYF. The CDR3 coding sequence is TGTGCCAGCAGACAGGGGAATGGAAACACCATATATTTT.

This clone was detected only a few times. This rearrangement joins TRBV28 to TRBJ1-6; possibly TRBD1 for D (6 bases). CDR3 length: 19 amino acids. The V end was cut by 4 bases, the J end by 8 bases, with 27 bases between. Germline values: CDR1 MDHEN, CDR2 SYDVKM. CDR3: CASSSSSASLRGRDSPLHF. The CDR3 DNA reads TGTGCCAGCAGTTCCTCCTCGGCCTCCCTCAGGGGAAGGGATTCACCCCTCCACTTT.

The V gene is TRBV10-3, the J gene TRBJ1-1, with a tentative D call TRBD1 (5 bases). The CDR3 loop spans 15 amino acids. The V and J ends lost 6 bases and 0 bases respectively, with 14 bases between them. CDR1 and CDR2 from the germline V gene are ENHRY and SYGVKD. In DNA form, the CDR3 reads TGTGCCATCAGATTCAGCCAGGGAATGAACACTGAAGCTTTCTTT. Protein product: CAIRFSQGMNTEAFF.

The chain is built from TRBV7-9 and TRBJ1-1, with D perhaps matching TRBD1 (5 bases). The CDR3 consists of 11 residues. Germline CDR1 is SEHNR and CDR2 is FQNEAQ (reference sequence). Trimming removed 6 bases from V and 11 bases from J, with 13 bases in between. The CDR3 DNA reads TGTGCCAGCAGTTCAGGGATTGGGGCTTTCTTT. Amino acid sequence: CASSSGIGAFF.

The rearrangement uses TRBV5-1 and TRBJ1-5, with D perhaps matching TRBD1 (6 bases). Germline V CDR1 and CDR2: SGHRS, YFSETQ. V lost 4 bases and J lost 7, with 15 bases in between. The CDR3 runs 14 residues. CDR3 DNA sequence: TGCGCCAGCAGCACTCAGGGGAGGGAGCAGCCCCAGCATTTT. Its translation: CASSTQGREQPQHF.

The chain carries TRBV7-9 and TRBJ1-4; 7 nucleotides align to TRBD1. The trim removed 2 bases at V and 7 bases at J, leaving 7 bases unmatched. Germline CDR1 reads SEHNR; CDR2 reads FQNEAQ (reference sequence). The CDR3 consists of 15 residues. The CDR3 DNA is TGTGCCAGCAGCTTAAAGGGACAGCAGTTTGAAAAACTGTTTTTT. Translating gives CASSLKGQQFEKLFF. The variable domain in full, with the rest retrieved from reference TRBV7-9 and TRBJ1-4, is DTGVSQNPRHKITKRGQNVTFRCDPISEHNRLYWYRQTLGQGPEFLTYFQNEAQLEKSRLLSDRFSAERPKGSFSTLEIQRTEQGDSAMYLCASSLKGQQFEKLFFGSGTQLSVL.

The V call is TRBV19, the J call TRBJ1-5; tentative D call: TRBD1 (5 bases). The CDR3 runs 15 residues. CDR1 is LNHDA, CDR2 SQIVND, per germline (reference sequence). Trimming stripped 2 bases from V and 2 bases from J, with 10 bases between. The CDR3, as DNA: TGTGCCAGTAGTATAACAGGACGGGGCAATCAGCCCCAGCATTTT. It yields the protein CASSITGRGNQPQHF.

The chain uses TRBV29-1 and TRBJ1-3; D is unresolved. Trimming shortened V by 7 bases and J by 0 bases, and 13 bases separated the two germline ends. CDR3 size: 14 residues. Germline values: CDR1 SQVTM, CDR2 ANQGSEA. The CDR3 DNA sequence: TGCAGCGAACCCATCCGACACTCTGGAAACACCATATATTTT. Translation gives CSEPIRHSGNTIYF.

V gene TRBV7-9 combines with J gene TRBJ1-2; 9 bases map to TRBD1. CDR3 size: 12 residues. Germline V gene data show CDR1 as SEHNR and CDR2 as FQNEAQ (reference sequence). V was pared by 7 bases and J by 6 bases, with 3 bases of the junction left unmatched. The CDR3 DNA follows: TGTGCCAGCACCCGGACAGGGGATGGCTACACCTTC. Residues: CASTRTGDGYTF.

Worth noting for this clone: This same CDR3 is encoded by further DNA sequences in the sample. The chain carries TRBV3-1 (or the pseudogene TRBV3-2) and TRBJ2-7; maybe TRBD2 (5 bases). The germline V and J ends were trimmed by 0 bases and 2 bases, with 5 bases remaining between them. The CDR3 consists of 13 residues. From germline, CDR1 is LGHDT and CDR2 YNNKEL (reference sequence). CDR3 amino acids: CASSQEGAYEQYF. The CDR3 DNA sequence: TGTGCCAGCAGCCAAGAGGGAGCCTACGAGCAGTACTTC.

The gene calls are TRBV28 and TRBJ2-7; D is possibly TRBD1 (5 bases). The V gene lost 6 bases and the J gene lost 3 bases, with 12 bases spanning the gap. The germline CDR1 and CDR2 sequences are MDHEN and SYDVKM. The CDR3 loop spans 13 amino acids. The CDR3 loop is CASRIRAGYEQYV. CDR3 DNA: TGTGCCAGCAGGATCAGGGCTGGCTACGAGCAGTACGTC.

The chain links TRBV11-2 to TRBJ2-1; TRBD2 matches at 13 bases. Germline V lookup: CDR1 SGHAT, CDR2 FQNNGV. This CDR3 has 18 residues. The ends lost 5 bases at V and 8 bases at J; junction bases unmatched: 15. CDR3 DNA sequence: TGTGCCAGCAGCCACTGGGTGGTGACTAGCGGGAGGCGGGATGAGCAGTTCTTC. It specifies CASSHWVVTSGRRDEQFF.

The V gene is TRBV9, the J gene TRBJ2-3; D call uncertain. This CDR3 has 15 residues. Per the germline V gene, CDR1 is SGDLS and CDR2 is YYNGEE. Trimming cost V 1 base and J 0 bases, with 9 bases left between them. The DNA for the CDR3 is TGTGCCAGCAGCGTATCTTGGCGGAGCACAGATACGCAGTATTTT. Translation: CASSVSWRSTDTQYF. Full variable domain (missing parts from reference TRBV9 and TRBJ2-3): DSGVTQTPKHLITATGQRVTLRCSPRSGDLSVYWYQQSLDQGLQFLIQYYNGEERAKGNILERFSAQQFPDLHSELNLSSLELGDSALYFCASSVSWRSTDTQYFGPGTRLTVL.

The rearrangement joins TRBV28 to TRBJ1-1, with D tentatively TRBD1 (6 bases). The germline V gene has CDR1 MDHEN and CDR2 SYDVKM. This CDR3 is built from 13 residues. The V end was cut by 8 bases, the J end by 3 bases, with 13 bases between. The CDR3 sequence is CASGLQGYTEAFF. Here the CDR3 DNA reads TGTGCCAGCGGCCTACAGGGTTACACTGAAGCTTTCTTT.

The rearrangement links TRBV14 to TRBJ1-2; TRBD1 matches at 8 bases. This CDR3 has 14 residues. Germline assignment: CDR1 SGHDN and CDR2 FVKESK. The V and J ends lost 4 bases and 6 bases, in that order; junction bases with no gene match: 7. The CDR3 coding sequence is TGTGCCAGCAGCCCGACAGGGGTACTTCATGGCTACACCTTC. It codes for CASSPTGVLHGYTF.

The V and J genes are TRBV12-3 or TRBV12-4 and TRBJ2-3; no clear D. CDR3 length: 12 amino acids. Trimming removed 7 bases at V and 2 bases at J, with 7 bases between. Written as DNA, the CDR3 is TGTGCCAGCACCAGGAACACAGATACGCAGTATTTT. Its translation: CASTRNTDTQYF.

This chain links TRBV6-6 with TRBJ1-2, with 7 bases aligning to TRBD1. V lost 7 bases and J lost 2; bases outside the gene matches: 7. The CDR3 length is 14 residues. The V gene's germline CDR1 is MNHNY and CDR2 SVGAGI (reference sequence). This CDR3 is CASTTRGTNYGYTF. The CDR3 DNA is TGTGCCAGCACAACCAGGGGGACCAACTATGGCTACACCTTC.

V is TRBV6-5 and J is TRBJ2-5; tentative D call: TRBD1 (6 bases). V was shortened by 4 bases and J by 5 bases, with 11 bases between the two germline ends. The CDR3 is made up of 13 amino acids. In germline, CDR1 is MNHEY, CDR2 SVGAGI. The CDR3 bases are TGTGCCAGCAGTTTAGGCAGGGGTGAGACCCAGTACTTC. Translating gives CASSLGRGETQYF.

V usage is TRBV28 and J usage is TRBJ2-3, with 11 bases lining up with TRBD2. The CDR3 extends over 14 amino acids. The trim removed 8 bases at V and 2 bases at J, leaving 3 bases unmatched. The germline V gene encodes CDR1 MDHEN and CDR2 SYDVKM. CDR3 sequence reads: CASLSGGVTDTQYF. In DNA, the CDR3 is TGTGCCAGCCTTAGCGGGGGGGTCACAGATACGCAGTATTTT.

V usage is TRBV3-1 (or the pseudogene TRBV3-2) and J usage is TRBJ2-3, with 9 nucleotides matching TRBD2. V was clipped by 4 bases and J by 7 bases; unmatched bases: 18. From germline, CDR1 is LGHDT and CDR2 YNNKEL (reference sequence). The CDR3 loop spans 18 amino acids. For the CDR3, the DNA is TGTGCCAGCAGCCTATTGGGGGTAGCGGGAGCGAGTGGCAATACGCAGTATTTT. This translates into CASSLLGVAGASGNTQYF.